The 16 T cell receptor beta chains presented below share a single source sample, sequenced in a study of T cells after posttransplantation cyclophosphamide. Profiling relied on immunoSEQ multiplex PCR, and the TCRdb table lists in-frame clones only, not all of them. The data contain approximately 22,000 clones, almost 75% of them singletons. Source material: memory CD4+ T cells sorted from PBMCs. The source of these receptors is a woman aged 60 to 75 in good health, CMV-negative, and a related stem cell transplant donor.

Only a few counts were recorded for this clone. The CDR3 DNA follows: TGTGCCAGCAGCTCGCAGGGCGGTGAGCAGTTCTTC. Amino acid sequence: CASSSQGGEQFF. This chain joins TRBV9 and TRBJ2-1, with TRBD1 as a possible D gene (5 bases). V was clipped by 4 bases and J by 9 bases, with 11 bases between them. The CDR3 is 12 amino acids. Per the germline V gene, CDR1 is SGDLS and CDR2 is YYNGEE.

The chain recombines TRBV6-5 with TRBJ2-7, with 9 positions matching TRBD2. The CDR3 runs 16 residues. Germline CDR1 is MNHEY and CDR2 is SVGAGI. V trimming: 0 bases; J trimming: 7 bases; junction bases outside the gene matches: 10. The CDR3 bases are TGTGCCAGCAGTTACTCGATTGTTAGCGGGAGAAATGAGCAGTACTTC. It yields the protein CASSYSIVSGRNEQYF.

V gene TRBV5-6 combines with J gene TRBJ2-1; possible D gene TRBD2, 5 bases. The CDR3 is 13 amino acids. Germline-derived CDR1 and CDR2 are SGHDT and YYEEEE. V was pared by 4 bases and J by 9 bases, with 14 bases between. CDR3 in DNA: TGTGCCAGCAGCCGACTCTTCGGAGGTGAGCAGTTCTTC. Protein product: CASSRLFGGEQFF.

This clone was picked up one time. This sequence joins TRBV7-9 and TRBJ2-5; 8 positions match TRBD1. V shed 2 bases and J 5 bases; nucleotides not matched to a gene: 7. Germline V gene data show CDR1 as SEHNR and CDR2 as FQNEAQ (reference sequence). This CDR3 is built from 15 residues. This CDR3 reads CASSLTTGVGETQYF. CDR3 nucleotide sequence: TGTGCCAGCAGCTTAACGACAGGGGTCGGGGAGACCCAGTACTTC.

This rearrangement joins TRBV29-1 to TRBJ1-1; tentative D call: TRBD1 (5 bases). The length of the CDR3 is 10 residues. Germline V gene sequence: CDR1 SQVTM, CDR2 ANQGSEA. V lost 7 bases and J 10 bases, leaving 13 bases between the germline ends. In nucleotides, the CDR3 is TGCAGCGCGGGGGAGGAGACAGCTTTCTTT. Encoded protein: CSAGEETAFF.

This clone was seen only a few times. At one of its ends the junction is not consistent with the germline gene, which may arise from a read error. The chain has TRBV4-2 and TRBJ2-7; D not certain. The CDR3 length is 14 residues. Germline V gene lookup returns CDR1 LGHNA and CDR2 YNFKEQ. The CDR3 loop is CASSQDSGSSEQYF. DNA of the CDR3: TGTGCCAGCAGCCAAGACAGTGGCTCCTCCGAGCAGTACTTC.

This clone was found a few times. CDR3: CASSSRLAGELDEQFF. The CDR3 DNA follows: TGCGCCAGCAGCTCCCGACTAGCGGGAGAGTTGGATGAGCAGTTCTTC. The chain combines TRBV5-1 with TRBJ2-1; 12 bases map to TRBD2. This CDR3 is built from 16 residues. V shed 3 bases and J 8 bases; nucleotides not matched to a gene: 9. The V gene's germline CDR1 is SGHRS and CDR2 YFSETQ.

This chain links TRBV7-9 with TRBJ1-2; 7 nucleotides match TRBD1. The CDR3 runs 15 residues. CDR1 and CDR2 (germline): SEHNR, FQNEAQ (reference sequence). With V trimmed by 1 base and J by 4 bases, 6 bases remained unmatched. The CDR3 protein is CASSLGGGTVYGYTF. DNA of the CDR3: TGTGCCAGCAGCTTAGGAGGCGGGACAGTCTATGGCTACACCTTC.

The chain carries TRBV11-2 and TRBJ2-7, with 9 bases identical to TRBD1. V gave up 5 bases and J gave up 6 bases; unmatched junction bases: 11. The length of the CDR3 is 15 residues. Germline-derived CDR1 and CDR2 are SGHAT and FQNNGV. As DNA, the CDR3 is TGTGCCAGCAGCCTTAACAGGGGGCTGGGACGCGAGCAGTACTTC. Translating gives CASSLNRGLGREQYF.

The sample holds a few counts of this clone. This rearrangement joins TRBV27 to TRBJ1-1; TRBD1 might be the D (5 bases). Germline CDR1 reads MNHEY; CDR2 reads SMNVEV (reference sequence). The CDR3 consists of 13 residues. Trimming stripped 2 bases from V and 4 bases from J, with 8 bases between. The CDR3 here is CASSLGGATEAFF. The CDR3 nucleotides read TGTGCCAGCAGTTTAGGAGGGGCCACTGAAGCTTTCTTT.

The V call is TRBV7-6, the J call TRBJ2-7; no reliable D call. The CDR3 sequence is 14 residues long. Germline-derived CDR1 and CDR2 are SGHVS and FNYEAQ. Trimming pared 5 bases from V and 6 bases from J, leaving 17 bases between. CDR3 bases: TGTGCCAGCAGCCGGAATGATGAAAGAGGCGAGCAGTACTTC. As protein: CASSRNDERGEQYF.

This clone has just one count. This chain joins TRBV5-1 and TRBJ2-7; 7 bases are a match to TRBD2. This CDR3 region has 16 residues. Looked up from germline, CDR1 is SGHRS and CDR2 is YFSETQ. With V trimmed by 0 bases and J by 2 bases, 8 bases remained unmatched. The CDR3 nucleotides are TGCGCCAGCAGCTTGGGTTCTAGCGGAAAAACCTACGAGCAGTACTTC. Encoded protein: CASSLGSSGKTYEQYF.

CDR3: CASRFGQGFQPQHF. The CDR3 DNA follows: TGTGCCAGCAGATTCGGACAGGGGTTTCAGCCCCAGCATTTT. The gene calls are TRBV6-6 and TRBJ1-5, with 9 bases matching TRBD1. The CDR3 consists of 14 residues. Germline-derived CDR1 and CDR2 are MNHNY and SVGAGI (reference sequence). After removal of 6 bases from V and 6 bases from J, the junction contained 6 bases not matched to a gene.

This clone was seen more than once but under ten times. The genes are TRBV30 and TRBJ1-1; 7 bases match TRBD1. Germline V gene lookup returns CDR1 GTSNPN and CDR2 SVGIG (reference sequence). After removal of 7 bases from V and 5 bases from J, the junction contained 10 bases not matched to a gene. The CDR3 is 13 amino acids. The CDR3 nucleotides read TGTGCCTTATTGACAGGGATTCGGACTGAAGCTTTCTTT. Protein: CALLTGIRTEAFF.

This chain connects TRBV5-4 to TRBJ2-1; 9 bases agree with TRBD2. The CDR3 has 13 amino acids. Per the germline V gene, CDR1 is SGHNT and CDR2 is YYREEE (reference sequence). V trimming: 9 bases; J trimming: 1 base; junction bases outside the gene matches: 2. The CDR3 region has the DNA TGTGCCATTAGCGGGAGTTCCTACAATGAGCAGTTCTTC. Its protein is CAISGSSYNEQFF.

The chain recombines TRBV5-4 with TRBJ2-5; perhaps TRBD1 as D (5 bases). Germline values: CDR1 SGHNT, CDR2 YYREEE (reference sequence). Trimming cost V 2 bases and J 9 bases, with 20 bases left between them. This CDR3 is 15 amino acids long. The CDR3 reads CASSLSGNVQAAQYF. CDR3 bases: TGTGCCAGCAGCTTATCAGGGAATGTCCAGGCGGCCCAGTACTTC.